What follows are 9 T cell receptor beta chains derived from one specimen sequenced in a study of T cells in Graves' hyperthyroidism and ophthalmopathy. What was amplified from RNA transcripts were TCR beta CDR3 regions. HTBI primers drove first-round RT-PCR of the TCR CDR3. TCRdb fed the multiplex PCR reads into MiXCR, producing one record per CDR3 protein. There are roughly 570,000 distinct CDR3 sequences in the sample; more than 15% occur only once, and approximately 7.4% lies in the top ten. Sequenced input: blood. All receptors derive from a young woman with Graves' hyperthyroidism.

To note about this clonotype: A clone one base away is much larger, so this may be a read error. This chain connects TRBV10-3 to TRBJ2-1, with D hard to call. Trimming pared 5 bases from V and 9 bases from J, leaving 14 bases between. The CDR3 covers 13 residues. Germline V gene sequence: CDR1 ENHRY, CDR2 SYGVKD. The CDR3 sequence: CAISYQNAGEQFF. CDR3 sequence (DNA): TGTGCCATCAGTTACCAGAATGCTGGTGAGCAGTTCTTC.

The chain uses TRBV20-1 and TRBJ2-1; D is perhaps TRBD1 or TRBD2 (5 bases each). Trimming took 1 base from V and 7 from J, leaving 17 bases between them. This CDR3 spans 15 amino acids. Germline V gene sequence: CDR1 DFQATT, CDR2 SNEGSKA (reference sequence). DNA for the CDR3: TGCAGTGCTAGAGTTAGGGACCCCCCGGCTAATGAGCAGTTCTTC. Its protein product is CSARVRDPPANEQFF.

This clonotype came up a few times. The junction differs from germline at one of its ends, possibly a read error. V gene TRBV20-1 combines with J gene TRBJ2-6, with 8 bases fitting TRBD1. Germline loops: CDR1 DFQATT, CDR2 SNEGSKA (reference sequence). The CDR3 is 17 amino acids. This chain's CDR3 is CSASRTGFYSRANVLTF. The CDR3 DNA sequence: TGCAGTGCTAGCAGGACAGGGTTCTACTCTAGGGCCAACGTCCTGACTTTC.

The chain combines TRBV29-1 with TRBJ2-1; TRBD1 might be the D (6 bases). Germline V gene sequence: CDR1 SQVTM, CDR2 ANQGSEA. With 0 bases removed from V and 8 bases from J, the gap between germline ends came to 14 bases. The CDR3 has 14 amino acids. The CDR3 nucleotides read TGCAGCGTTGAAGAGGGTACAGGGCGCCATGAGCAGTTCTTC. It is translated as CSVEEGTGRHEQFF.

A note on this clonotype: A clone one base away is much larger, so this may be a read error. The J gene is TRBJ2-7, the V gene TRBV2; D is ambiguous. V shed 4 bases and J shed 4 bases, with 14 bases lying between them. Germline V gene lookup returns CDR1 SNHLY and CDR2 FYNNEI. The CDR3 has 14 amino acids. For the CDR3, the DNA is TGTGCCAGCAGTGGTTCAGGCGCACTATACGAGCAGTACTTC. Amino acids: CASSGSGALYEQYF.

The sample holds many counts of this clonotype. The chain carries TRBV20-1 and TRBJ2-1; 8 bases are a match to TRBD2. There are 17 residues in the CDR3. CDR1 is DFQATT, CDR2 SNEGSKA, per germline (reference sequence). With 4 bases clipped from V and 0 bases from J, the junction kept 11 bases outside the gene matches. Written as DNA, the CDR3 is TGCAGTGCTAACGACCACTTAGCGGGAAACTCCTACAATGAGCAGTTCTTC. It encodes CSANDHLAGNSYNEQFF.

V is TRBV19 and J is TRBJ2-2; 8 bases fit TRBD2. With V trimmed by 0 bases and J by 0 bases, 3 bases remained unmatched. CDR1 is LNHDA, CDR2 SQIVND, per germline (reference sequence). The CDR3 is 17 residues long. The CDR3: CASSIDLGLANTGELFF. CDR3 bases: TGTGCCAGTAGTATAGATCTGGGACTAGCGAACACCGGGGAGCTGTTTTTT. Using reference TRBV19 and TRBJ2-2 for the parts outside the CDR3, the full variable domain is DGGITQSPKYLFRKEGQNVTLSCEQNLNHDAMYWYRQDPGQGLRLIYYSQIVNDFQKGDIAEGYSVSREKKESFPLTVTSAQKNPTAFYLCASSIDLGLANTGELFFGEGSRLTVL.

As for this clonotype: This may arise from a read error, as a much more abundant clone is one base away. V and J are TRBV9 and TRBJ1-2, with D possibly TRBD1 on 6 matching bases. Germline CDR1 reads SGDLS; CDR2 reads YYNGEE. The CDR3 extends over 14 amino acids. CDR3 amino acids: CASGVVGQGRGYTF. The CDR3 DNA is TGTGCCAGCGGCGTAGTGGGGCAGGGGCGCGGCTACACCTTC. Using reference TRBV9 and TRBJ1-2 for the parts outside the CDR3, the full variable domain is DSGVTQTPKHLITATGQRVTLRCSPRSGDLSVYWYQQSLDQGLQFLIQYYNGEERAKGNILERFSAQQFPDLHSELNLSSLELGDSALYFCASGVVGQGRGYTFGSGTRLTVV.

The chain's CDR3 is CATSRARDSSYEQYF. The DNA of the CDR3 is TGTGCCACCAGCAGAGCCAGGGACAGCTCCTACGAGCAGTACTTC. This chain links TRBV15 with TRBJ2-7, with 7 bases aligning to TRBD1. V lost 1 base to trimming and J lost 0 bases; unmatched junction nucleotides: 3. Per the germline V gene, CDR1 is LNHNV and CDR2 is YYDKDF (reference sequence). This CDR3 has 15 amino acids.